The source of this T cell receptor (beta chain) is a study of cytomegalovirus exposure and HLA in healthy donors. Study information: Prior work identified 95 million to 120 million unique TCR beta sequences in about 179 million T cells.

Study observations and caveats: 164 TCR beta chains were listed as cytomegalovirus-associated. Association of a missense DCLRE1C variant with TCR beta V- and J-gene trimming was reported in a later analysis. Reportedly, diagnosis of cytomegalovirus status by the classifier showed high specificity and sensitivity.

With respect to this clone: The antigen is undetermined.

With 60 Vbeta and 13 Jbeta primers, the PCR was carried out. Using immunoSEQ multiplex PCR, the repertoire was profiled, and TCRdb retains in-frame clones only, with some absent. This sample has under 200,000 clones, with around 69% found just once. CDR3 length: 15 residues. V was clipped by 5 bases and J by 2 bases, with 15 bases between them. Germline V gene lookup returns CDR1 SGHTA and CDR2 FQGNSA. This sequence joins TRBV7-2 and TRBJ2-5; a weak D match, TRBD2 (6 bases). The clonotype originates from a woman in her thirties in good health and CMV-seronegative. The source material was PBMCs. The CDR3: CASSRKTRLQETQYF. The CDR3 nucleotides are TGTGCCAGCAGCCGGAAGACTAGACTTCAAGAGACCCAGTACTTC.